This T cell receptor (beta chain) comes out of a study of T cell responses to AZD1222 COVID-19 vaccine. Study background: Investigators merged groups given second doses at roughly 4 or roughly 12 weeks. Findings of the study overall: The donors showed a predominance of white British ancestry and of females, with possible underestimation of clonal diversity. Two AZD1222 administrations were followed by greater Spike-specific TCR breadth and depth. Per reports, nearly half of all spike-specific TCRs target regions that are unmutated in variants.

The CDR3 contains 15 residues. V gave up 0 bases and J gave up 5 bases, with 14 bases separating them. CDR1 GTSNPN and CDR2 SVGIG come from the germline V gene (reference sequence). This table comes from immunoSEQ multiplex PCR, and its TCRdb copy is limited to in-frame clones, with some not included. Of around 250,000 clones in the sample, 85% to 95% were seen once. To note about this clone: Its target is not known.

The specimen was peripheral blood, collected on day 0 of AZD1222 vaccination. The chain combines TRBV30 with TRBJ1-5, with a weak D call TRBD1 (5 bases). The TCR sequence derives from an adult in good health. In DNA, the CDR3 is TGTGCCTGGAGTGTATCGGGGCGACCCTATCAGCCCCAGCATTTT. Translating it yields CAWSVSGRPYQPQHF.